The entry below gives a single T cell receptor (beta chain) sequence along with its context. The target of this receptor is not known. No much larger clonotype is one base removed from it; base qualities were not supplied. V is cut by 3 bases and J by 3 bases, and the space between the germline ends is 8 bases. The cysteine opens and the phenylalanine closes a CDR3 of 12 amino acids. Solely the CDR3 DNA is kept, with 36 bases framed from the first base. CDR1 and CDR2 are drawn from the germline V gene (reference sequence): DFQATT, SNEGSKA. The source of the sample is a study of blood T cell repertoires in COVID-19 (dated by TCRdb to 2020 to 2022). About the study as a whole: The collaborator samples originated in the United States, Italy and Spain and spanned the acute and convalescent phases of COVID-19. The material from the prospective study consisted of cDNA or gDNA derived from T cells, B-cell-depleted T cells, or PBMCs. Deeply sampled blood TCRbeta repertoires from subjects exposed to, actively infected with, or recovered from COVID-19 were included in the dataset. A freely available public database, intended as a resource for researchers studying the immune response to SARS-CoV-2, is where the repertoires were released. Samples were obtained from the ongoing ImmuneRACE study (first 160 participants) and from approximately 1,200 subjects provided by 6 global collaborators. Nearly every sample came with metadata listing a de-identified subject ID, COVID-19 status, age in years and sex. Where available, HLA class I and class II types were taken from metadata supplied by the sample provider and were not determined by assay-based typing.

TCRbeta CDR3 regions were amplified from genomic DNA by means of the immunoSEQ Assay, a bias-controlled multiplex PCR. As for the authors' bioinformatics: Nucleated cell counts per sample were estimated from amplification of reference gene primers within the assay. To quantify the absolute abundance of each unique TCRbeta CDR3 rearrangement, sequence reads were collapsed and filtered. For each sample, productive Simpson clonality was calculated as the square root of Simpson's diversity index across productive rearrangements. TCRdb carries this immuneACCESS record with in-frame sequences only. Its versions omit some clonotypes, under half of them owing to an unresolved V gene in the studies checked, with the rest unexplained. For V, J and clone size, that table is used; D and trimming come from the DNA. The sample table holds hundreds of thousands of clones, of which about nine tenths were seen once. Approximately 1.4% of the sample is taken by the ten largest.

The collaborating institutions used their own protocols to collect whole blood in K2EDTA tubes. For TCRbeta analysis, collaborators shipped samples in one of three forms: frozen whole blood, isolated PBMCs, or DNA extracted from either of those sample types. Results the study describes overall, beyond this receptor: The amount of clinical and demographic metadata varied by source and participant and was provided uncurated.

Sequenced material: peripheral blood. The receptor chain draws on TRBV20-1 and TRBJ2-5; no confident D gene assignment can be made. This clonotype was obtained from a woman aged 25 to 45 with active or convalescent COVID-19. The CDR3 region: CSASDGEETQYF. At the DNA level, the sequence is TGCAGTGCTAGTGACGGAGAAGAGACCCAGTACTTC.